A single T cell receptor beta chain is shown here with its context. Its specificity is unknown. This specimen comes from a study of T cell repertoires in cytomegalovirus infection. Background on the study: Recently identified HLA-C-restricted CMV epitopes were among the peptides used. Public signatures in TCR beta pointed to CMV infection and matching HLA type.

Each CDR3 protein is one row after TCRdb ran MiXCR on the reads. The sample carries some 920,000 distinct CDR3 sequences, around 32% recorded once. Study conclusions and caveats: It was HLA-C-restricted CMV-specific TCR beta clonotypes that dominated the response ex vivo. There were carriers of CMV plus the relevant HLA, and cumulative public TCR beta family frequency identified them.

The germline CDR1 and CDR2 sequences are MNHEY and SMNVEV (reference sequence). The CDR3 is 14 residues long. V shed 0 bases and J shed 5 bases, with 10 bases lying between them. The chain links TRBV27 to TRBJ1-1; D is unclear. The clonotype originates from a human donor in good health (CMV status not recorded). Some clones in this sample may be carry-over from other donors' samples. Sequencing was performed on cultured CD8+ T cells from PBMCs, taken from culture after CMV antigen stimulation. CDR3 sequence reads: CASSLSRGRTEAFF. Here the CDR3 DNA reads TGTGCCAGCAGTTTATCGAGAGGGCGGACTGAAGCTTTCTTT.